Presented here are 31 T cell receptor beta chains from one specimen sequenced in a study of memory CD4+ T cells and cytomegalovirus serostatus (dated by TCRdb to about 2019). Single viable CD3+CD4+CD8-CD45RO+ cells were sorted as memory CD4+ T cells on a FACSAria II. Library prep was done by the immunoSEQ multiplex PCR assay. The clones in this table, taken by TCRdb from immuneACCESS, are in-frame only. Not every clone is retained; where verified, under half of the shortfall comes from an unresolved V gene, and the cause of the rest is unknown. Recorded for this sample are around 40,000 clones; about four fifths of them occurred a single time. About 0.79% of the sample is taken by the ten largest. The material sequenced was memory CD4+ T cells from blood. Receptors originate from an adult in good health and CMV-seronegative.

The gene calls are TRBV19 and TRBJ1-5; TRBD1 might be the D (5 bases). V was trimmed by 5 bases and J by 5 bases, leaving 10 bases between them. Germline V gives CDR1 LNHDA, CDR2 SQIVND (reference sequence). The length of the CDR3 is 13 residues. CDR3: CASSETADQPQHF. CDR3 sequence (DNA): TGTGCCAGTAGTGAGACAGCGGATCAGCCCCAGCATTTT.

V and J are TRBV7-2 and TRBJ1-3; a possible D gene is TRBD1 (5 bases). Trimming took off 5 bases at V and 0 bases at J, with 11 bases between the two ends. Germline V lookup: CDR1 SGHTA, CDR2 FQGNSA. The CDR3 consists of 15 residues. This CDR3 is CASSPMDTSGNTIYF. In DNA, the CDR3 is TGTGCCAGCAGCCCGATGGACACCTCTGGAAACACCATATATTTT.

This clone was picked up a small number of times. The chain couples TRBV7-3 to TRBJ2-1, with D possibly TRBD2 on 6 matching bases. V was cut by 4 bases and J by 4 bases, with 8 bases left in between. This CDR3 has 13 amino acids. The germline V gene has CDR1 SGHTA and CDR2 FQGTGA. The CDR3 sequence: CASSSGGYNEQFF. CDR3 nucleotide sequence: TGTGCCAGCAGCTCCGGGGGTTACAATGAGCAGTTCTTC. The whole variable domain, remainder taken from reference TRBV7-3 and TRBJ2-1, is GAGVSQTPSNKVTEKGKYVELRCDPISGHTALYWYRQSLGQGPEFLIYFQGTGAADDSGLPNDRFFAVRPEGSVSTLKIQRTERGDSAVYLCASSSGGYNEQFFGPGTRLTVL.

V is TRBV5-5 and J is TRBJ2-5; 7 nucleotides agree with TRBD2. V shed 0 bases, J shed 2 bases, and the junction held 7 bases outside the gene matches. The germline V gene has CDR1 SGHKS and CDR2 YYEKEE (reference sequence). The CDR3 is made up of 16 amino acids. The CDR3 loop is CASSLGAGITQETQYF. The DNA of the CDR3 is TGTGCCAGCAGCTTGGGAGCGGGGATAACTCAAGAGACCCAGTACTTC. Complete variable domain (other parts from reference TRBV5-5 and TRBJ2-5): DAGVTQSPTHLIKTRGQQVTLRCSPISGHKSVSWYQQVLGQGPQFIFQYYEKEERGRGNFPDRFSARQFPNYSSELNVNALLLGDSALYLCASSLGAGITQETQYFGPGTRLLVL.

The genes are TRBV5-4 and TRBJ2-3; D is undetermined. Germline loops: CDR1 SGHNT, CDR2 YYREEE (reference sequence). This CDR3 comprises 13 residues. V was pared by 4 bases and J by 1 base, with 7 bases between. The CDR3 DNA sequence: TGTGCCAGCAGCGACTGGGGCACAGATACGCAGTATTTT. It codes for CASSDWGTDTQYF.

This chain uses TRBV5-1 with TRBJ2-5, with a possible D match to TRBD1 (6 bases). Trimming took off 3 bases at V and 3 bases at J, with 15 bases between the two ends. Germline-derived CDR1 and CDR2 are SGHRS and YFSETQ. This CDR3 contains 15 residues. The CDR3 sequence is CASSWRSGTKETQYF. The DNA for the CDR3 is TGCGCCAGCAGCTGGAGATCCGGGACAAAAGAGACCCAGTACTTC.

The chain has TRBV7-2 and TRBJ2-4; D may be TRBD2 (6 bases). CDR1 is SGHTA and CDR2 is FQGNSA in the germline V gene. The ends were cut back, 1 base at V and 7 bases at J, with 8 bases in the middle. The CDR3 is made up of 13 amino acids. Here the CDR3 DNA reads TGTGCCAGCAGCTTAGTGGGGAGGAACATTCAGTACTTC. As protein: CASSLVGRNIQYF.

The J gene is TRBJ2-5, the V gene TRBV5-1, with 8 bases fitting TRBD1. The CDR3 covers 15 residues. CDR1 and CDR2 (germline): SGHRS, YFSETQ. Trimming cost V 5 bases and J 7 bases; bases outside gene matches: 13. The CDR3 bases are TGCGCCAGCAGAAGAGACACAGGGGGTAGGAGGACCCAGTACTTC. This translates into CASRRDTGGRRTQYF.

A few counts support this clone. V is TRBV5-1 and J is TRBJ2-5, with D unclear. V gave up 4 bases and J gave up 2 bases, with 3 bases separating them. CDR1 SGHRS and CDR2 YFSETQ come from the germline V gene. CDR3 length: 11 residues. As DNA, the CDR3 is TGCGCCAGCAGCAAGCAAGAGACCCAGTACTTC. Translating gives CASSKQETQYF.

The rearrangement uses TRBV9 and TRBJ2-1; D remains ambiguous. The germline V gene encodes CDR1 SGDLS and CDR2 YYNGEE. Trimming took 1 base from V and 6 from J, leaving 17 bases between them. The CDR3 has 16 residues. The CDR3 DNA is TGTGCCAGCAGCGTATATAGTGGACCAAGGGCCAATGAGCAGTTCTTC. The encoded protein is CASSVYSGPRANEQFF.

This chain links TRBV7-6 with TRBJ2-1, with a weak D call TRBD1 (5 bases). Germline CDR1 SGHVS, CDR2 FNYEAQ. Trimming removed 1 base at V and 8 bases at J, with 18 bases between. The CDR3 runs to 16 residues. The CDR3 DNA sequence: TGTGCCAGCAGCTTAGGTGGGTGGGGCGCGACGGATGAGCAGTTCTTC. Translated, it gives CASSLGGWGATDEQFF.

The rearrangement links TRBV9 to TRBJ2-5; 16 bases agree with TRBD2. Germline V gene data show CDR1 as SGDLS and CDR2 as YYNGEE. V dropped 0 bases and J dropped 5; count of bases not matched to a gene: 10. The CDR3 is made up of 19 amino acids. CDR3 sequence: CASSVDGGLAGGLRETQYF. For the CDR3, the DNA is TGTGCCAGCAGCGTAGACGGGGGACTAGCGGGGGGGCTAAGGGAGACCCAGTACTTC. The full variable domain, rest sourced from reference TRBV9 and TRBJ2-5, is DSGVTQTPKHLITATGQRVTLRCSPRSGDLSVYWYQQSLDQGLQFLIQYYNGEERAKGNILERFSAQQFPDLHSELNLSSLELGDSALYFCASSVDGGLAGGLRETQYFGPGTRLLVL.

The chain employs TRBV11-2 and TRBJ1-1; D is unresolved. Germline lookup yields CDR1 SGHAT and CDR2 FQNNGV. The CDR3 has 13 residues. Trimming removed 3 bases from V and 1 base from J, with 6 bases in between. The CDR3 bases are TGTGCCAGCAGCTTCGCGGAGAACACTGAAGCTTTCTTT. It specifies CASSFAENTEAFF.

The chain combines TRBV7-2 with TRBJ1-4, with D unresolved. Germline V gene lookup returns CDR1 SGHTA and CDR2 FQGNSA. Between the trimmed V and J ends, which lost 5 bases and 4 bases, there was a span of 8 bases. This CDR3 is 13 amino acids long. The CDR3 bases are TGTGCCAGCAGCCTCGTACTTAATGAAAAACTGTTTTTT. This codes for CASSLVLNEKLFF.

The chain links TRBV2 to TRBJ1-3; 7 bases are shared with TRBD1. The CDR3 contains 13 residues. The V gene end was trimmed by 6 bases and the J gene end by 3 bases; junction bases not matched to a gene: 2. Germline V lookup: CDR1 SNHLY, CDR2 FYNNEI. The CDR3 nucleotides read TGTGCCAGCAGACAGGGGCATGGAAACACCATATATTTT. It specifies CASRQGHGNTIYF.

The V and J genes are TRBV9 and TRBJ2-3; D ambiguous. The germline V gene has CDR1 SGDLS and CDR2 YYNGEE. The CDR3 extends over 12 amino acids. Trimming left V 3 bases short and J 0 bases short, with 2 bases between. CDR3 region: CASSGSTDTQYF. CDR3 nucleotides: TGTGCCAGCAGCGGAAGCACAGATACGCAGTATTTT.

There are a few counts of this clone. The chain has TRBV2 and TRBJ1-1, with no clear D. Germline V CDR1 and CDR2: SNHLY, FYNNEI. The CDR3 runs to 12 residues. Trimming left V 7 bases short and J 6 bases short, with 12 bases between. CDR3 sequence reads: CASNLGGAEAFF. The CDR3 nucleotides are TGTGCCAGCAATCTGGGTGGAGCTGAAGCTTTCTTT.

V usage is TRBV5-1 and J usage is TRBJ2-5; 8 positions agree with TRBD1. Germline values: CDR1 SGHRS, CDR2 YFSETQ. V lost 5 bases, J lost 4 bases, and 10 bases stayed unmatched. The CDR3 has 15 amino acids. The CDR3 protein is CASSLTRGRIETQYF. CDR3 sequence (DNA): TGCGCCAGCAGTCTTACCAGGGGGCGCATAGAGACCCAGTACTTC.

This rearrangement joins TRBV2 to TRBJ2-6, with a tentative D call TRBD1 (5 bases). The CDR3 extends over 13 amino acids. Trimming removed 9 bases from V and 4 bases from J, with 10 bases in between. Germline CDR1 and CDR2: SNHLY and FYNNEI. The DNA of the CDR3 is TGTGCCAGTAAGGGGCCGGGGGCCAACGTCCTGACTTTC. This translates into CASKGPGANVLTF.

The V call is TRBV29-1, the J call TRBJ2-5; a weak D match, TRBD2 (5 bases). Trimming removed 4 bases from V and 4 bases from J, with 10 bases in between. Germline CDR1 is SQVTM and CDR2 is ANQGSEA. The CDR3 loop spans 12 amino acids. CDR3 region: CSVADAGETQYF. CDR3 nucleotides: TGCAGCGTTGCCGATGCGGGAGAGACCCAGTACTTC. Supplemented by reference TRBV29-1 and TRBJ2-5, the full variable domain reads SAVISQKPSRDICQRGTSLTIQCQVDSQVTMMFWYRQQPGQSLTLIATANQGSEATYESGFVIDKFPISRPNLTFSTLTVSNMSPEDSSIYLCSVADAGETQYFGPGTRLLVL.

The V call is TRBV6-5, the J call TRBJ2-1, with 7 positions matching TRBD2. Per germline, CDR1 MNHEY and CDR2 SVGAGI. The V gene end was trimmed by 4 bases and the J gene end by 9 bases; junction bases not matched to a gene: 6. The CDR3 covers 13 residues. The CDR3 bases are TGTGCCAGCAGTTTGCCCCCGGGGGGTGAGCAGTTCTTC. Protein sequence: CASSLPPGGEQFF.

The chain recombines TRBV5-1 with TRBJ2-3, with TRBD2 matching over 8 bases. CDR1 SGHRS and CDR2 YFSETQ come from the germline V gene. The CDR3 runs to 15 residues. The V gene end was trimmed by 0 bases and the J gene end by 6 bases; junction bases not matched to a gene: 6. This chain's CDR3 is CASSLAAGGRDTQYF. The CDR3 DNA reads as TGCGCCAGCAGCTTGGCGGCGGGGGGAAGGGATACGCAGTATTTT.

The chain couples TRBV30 to TRBJ1-2; D gene unclear. The CDR3 spans 14 residues. V lost 5 bases and J 6 bases, leaving 19 bases between the germline ends. CDR1 and CDR2 from the germline V gene are GTSNPN and SVGIG (reference sequence). The CDR3 sequence is CAWSQPGTRHGYTF. CDR3 DNA sequence: TGTGCCTGGTCCCAACCGGGAACACGCCATGGCTACACCTTC. The full variable domain, with the rest looked up from reference TRBV30 and TRBJ1-2, is SQTIHQWPATLVQPVGSPLSLECTVEGTSNPNLYWYRQAAGRGLQLLFYSVGIGQISSEVPQNLSASRPQDRQFILSSKKLLLSDSGFYLCAWSQPGTRHGYTFGSGTRLTVV.

The gene calls are TRBV4-3 and TRBJ1-2; D unresolved. The CDR3 extends over 15 amino acids. Between the trimmed V and J ends, which lost 0 bases and 8 bases, there was a span of 16 bases. From germline, CDR1 is LGHNA and CDR2 YSLEER. The CDR3 sequence is CASSQDIRGVWGYTF. The CDR3 DNA reads TGCGCCAGCAGCCAAGATATACGCGGGGTTTGGGGCTACACCTTC.

The genes are TRBV4-2 and TRBJ1-6; D ambiguous. Germline CDR1 LGHNA, CDR2 YNFKEQ. The CDR3 is made up of 15 amino acids. Trimming shortened V by 4 bases and J by 7 bases, and 14 bases separated the two germline ends. Here the CDR3 reads CASSPGKSLNSPLHF. The CDR3 region has the DNA TGTGCCAGCAGCCCAGGCAAGTCGCTGAATTCACCCCTCCACTTT.

The V call is TRBV5-8, the J call TRBJ1-3; D is possibly TRBD1 (5 bases). V lost 0 bases and J 1 base, leaving 8 bases between the germline ends. Germline CDR1 SGHTS, CDR2 YDEGEE. The CDR3 loop spans 15 amino acids. The CDR3 DNA sequence: TGTGCCAGCAGCTTGGACAGGATATCTGGAAACACCATATATTTT. Encoded protein: CASSLDRISGNTIYF.

V and J are TRBV7-6 and TRBJ2-4, with TRBD2 matching 15 bases. J was trimmed by 7 bases and V by 5 bases; bases with no gene match: 12. The CDR3 has 18 residues. Germline values: CDR1 SGHVS, CDR2 FNYEAQ. CDR3 in DNA: TGTGCCAGCAGCCCCGGACTAGCGGGGGGGCCGAGGGGGAACATTCAGTACTTC. Translating it yields CASSPGLAGGPRGNIQYF.

CDR3 loop: CASRTYDRGNSPLHF. The DNA of the CDR3 is TGCGCCAGCAGAACCTACGACAGGGGGAATTCACCCCTCCACTTT. This chain uses TRBV5-1 with TRBJ1-6; 9 bases map to TRBD1. The junction had 7 bases not matched to a gene; V was cut back by 5 bases and J by 7 bases. The germline gives CDR1 SGHRS, CDR2 YFSETQ. This CDR3 region has 15 residues.

The rearrangement uses TRBV6-6 and TRBJ2-7; D is ambiguous. The germline V gene has CDR1 MNHNY and CDR2 SVGAGI (reference sequence). Trimming stripped 6 bases from V and 7 bases from J, with 13 bases between. CDR3 length: 12 residues. CDR3: CASRDPMGEQYF. CDR3 nucleotide sequence: TGTGCCAGCAGGGACCCCATGGGGGAGCAGTACTTC.

V gene TRBV19 combines with J gene TRBJ1-6, with a possible D match to TRBD1 (5 bases). There are 14 residues in the CDR3. V was pared by 7 bases and J by 10 bases, with 17 bases between. Germline V lookup: CDR1 LNHDA, CDR2 SQIVND (reference sequence). The CDR3 nucleotides read TGTGCCAGTAAGGGGCCGGGGACGGGATCACCCCTCCACTTT. Translation: CASKGPGTGSPLHF.

The chain uses TRBV2 and TRBJ1-1; TRBD1 agrees at 8 bases. The CDR3 is made up of 14 amino acids. With V trimmed by 5 bases and J by 4 bases, 6 bases remained unmatched. Germline assignment: CDR1 SNHLY and CDR2 FYNNEI. In DNA, the CDR3 is TGTGCCAGCAGTCAGTATACAGGGGGCACTGAAGCTTTCTTT. Its translation is CASSQYTGGTEAFF.